One sample yielded the 3 T cell receptor beta chains listed below, sequenced in a study of untreated major depressive disorder. Profiling relied on immunoSEQ multiplex PCR, and the TCRdb table lists in-frame clones only, not all of them. Of 20,000 to 25,000 clones in the sample, more than 70% are singletons; the top ten hold approximately 5.1%. The sequenced sample consisted of CD4+ T cells from PBMCs. These receptor sequences come from a woman aged 25 to 39 in good health.

The rearrangement uses TRBV19 and TRBJ2-3, with 9 bases fitting TRBD2. The CDR3 totals 16 residues. The V gene's germline CDR1 is LNHDA and CDR2 SQIVND (reference sequence). The junction had 6 bases not matched to a gene; V was cut back by 3 bases and J by 2 bases. CDR3 DNA: TGTGCCAGTAGTATCCGGGCGGGGGGGATCACAGATACGCAGTATTTT. Protein: CASSIRAGGITDTQYF.

This clone occurred once. The genes are TRBV6-5 and TRBJ2-5; 13 bases agree with TRBD2. This CDR3 is built from 16 residues. J was trimmed by 7 bases and V by 4 bases; bases with no gene match: 9. CDR1 is MNHEY and CDR2 is SVGAGI in the germline V gene. Written as DNA, the CDR3 is TGTGCCAGCAGTTTTTGGACTAGCGGGGGCGTTGGGACCCAGTACTTC. Translation: CASSFWTSGGVGTQYF.

This chain connects TRBV2 to TRBJ1-6; D remains ambiguous. The V gene's germline CDR1 is SNHLY and CDR2 FYNNEI. The CDR3 loop spans 15 amino acids. V was pared by 2 bases and J by 7 bases, with 12 bases between. The CDR3 nucleotides read TGTGCCAGCAGTGAACTTACGGCGGAGAATTCACCCCTCCACTTT. Translating it yields CASSELTAENSPLHF.